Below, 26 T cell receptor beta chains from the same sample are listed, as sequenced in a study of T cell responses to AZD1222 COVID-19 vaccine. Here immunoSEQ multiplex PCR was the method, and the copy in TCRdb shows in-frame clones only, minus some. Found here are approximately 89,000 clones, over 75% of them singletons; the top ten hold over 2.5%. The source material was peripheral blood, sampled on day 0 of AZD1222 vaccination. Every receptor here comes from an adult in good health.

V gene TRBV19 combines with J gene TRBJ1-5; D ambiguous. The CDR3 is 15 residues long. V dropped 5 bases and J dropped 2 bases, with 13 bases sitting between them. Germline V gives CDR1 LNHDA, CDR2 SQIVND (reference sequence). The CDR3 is CASSVTYSGNQPQHF. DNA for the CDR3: TGTGCCAGTAGTGTAACTTATTCGGGCAATCAGCCCCAGCATTTT.

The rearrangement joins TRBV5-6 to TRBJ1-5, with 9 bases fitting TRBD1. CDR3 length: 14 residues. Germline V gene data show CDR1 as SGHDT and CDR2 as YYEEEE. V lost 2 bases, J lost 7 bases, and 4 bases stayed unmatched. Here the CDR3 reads CASSLQGARQPQHF. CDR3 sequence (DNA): TGTGCCAGCAGCTTACAGGGGGCTCGGCAGCCCCAGCATTTT.

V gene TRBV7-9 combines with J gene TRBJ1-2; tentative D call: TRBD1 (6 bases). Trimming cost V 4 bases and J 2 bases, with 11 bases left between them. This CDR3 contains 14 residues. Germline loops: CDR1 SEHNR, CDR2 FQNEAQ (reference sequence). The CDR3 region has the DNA TGTGCCAGCAGCTATTTAGGGACAAACTATGGCTACACCTTC. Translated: CASSYLGTNYGYTF. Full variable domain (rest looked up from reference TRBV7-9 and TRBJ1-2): DTGVSQNPRHKITKRGQNVTFRCDPISEHNRLYWYRQTLGQGPEFLTYFQNEAQLEKSRLLSDRFSAERPKGSFSTLEIQRTEQGDSAMYLCASSYLGTNYGYTFGSGTRLTVV.

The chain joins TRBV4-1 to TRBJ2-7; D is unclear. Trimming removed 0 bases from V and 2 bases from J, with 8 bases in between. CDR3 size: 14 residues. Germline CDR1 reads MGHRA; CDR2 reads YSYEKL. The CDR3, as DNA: TGCGCCAGCAGCCAAGAGGGTCGCCCCTACGAGCAGTACTTC. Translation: CASSQEGRPYEQYF.

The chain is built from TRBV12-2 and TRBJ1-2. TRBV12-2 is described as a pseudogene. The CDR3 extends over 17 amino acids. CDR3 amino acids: CASRLDLGRVYNYGYTF. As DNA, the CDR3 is TGTGCAAGTCGCTTAGACCTCGGACGGGTCTATAACTATGGCTACACCTTC.

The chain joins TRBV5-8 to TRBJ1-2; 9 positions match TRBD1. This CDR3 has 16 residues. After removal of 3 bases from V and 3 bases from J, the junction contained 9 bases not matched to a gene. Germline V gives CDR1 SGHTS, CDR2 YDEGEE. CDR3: CASSSSGTGKYYGYTF. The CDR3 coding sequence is TGTGCCAGCAGCTCTTCCGGGACAGGGAAGTACTATGGCTACACCTTC.

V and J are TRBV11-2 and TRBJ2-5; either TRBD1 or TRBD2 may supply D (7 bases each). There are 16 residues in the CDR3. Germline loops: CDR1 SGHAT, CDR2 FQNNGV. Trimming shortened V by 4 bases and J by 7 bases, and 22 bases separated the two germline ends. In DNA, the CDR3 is TGTGCCAGCAGCTACTGGCCTAGATCAGGGGGGGGGACCCAGTACTTC. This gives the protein CASSYWPRSGGGTQYF.

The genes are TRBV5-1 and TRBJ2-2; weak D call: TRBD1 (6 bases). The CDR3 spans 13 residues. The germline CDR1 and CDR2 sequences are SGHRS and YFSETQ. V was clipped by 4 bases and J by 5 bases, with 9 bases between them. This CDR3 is CASSPQGTGELFF. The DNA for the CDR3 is TGCGCCAGCAGCCCCCAGGGGACCGGGGAGCTGTTTTTT.

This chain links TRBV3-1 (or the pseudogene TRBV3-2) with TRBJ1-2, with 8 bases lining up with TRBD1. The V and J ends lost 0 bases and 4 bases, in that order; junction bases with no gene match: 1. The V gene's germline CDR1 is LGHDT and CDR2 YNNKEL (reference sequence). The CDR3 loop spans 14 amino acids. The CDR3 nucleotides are TGTGCCAGCAGCCAAGACAGGGGGCTCTATGGCTACACCTTC. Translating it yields CASSQDRGLYGYTF.

The chain's CDR3 is CASTVRYTGELFF. The CDR3 DNA reads TGTGCCAGCACCGTGCGGTACACCGGGGAGCTGTTTTTT. The rearrangement joins TRBV7-9 to TRBJ2-2, with D uncertain. Trimming cost V 7 bases and J 3 bases, with 9 bases left between them. The CDR3 contains 13 residues. CDR1 SEHNR and CDR2 FQNEAQ come from the germline V gene (reference sequence).

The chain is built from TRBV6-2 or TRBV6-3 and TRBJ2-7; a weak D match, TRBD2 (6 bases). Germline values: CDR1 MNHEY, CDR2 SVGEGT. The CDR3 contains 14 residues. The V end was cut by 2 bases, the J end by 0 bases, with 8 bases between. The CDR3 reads CASSYAAGSYEQYF. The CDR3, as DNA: TGTGCCAGCAGTTACGCAGCGGGCTCCTACGAGCAGTACTTC.

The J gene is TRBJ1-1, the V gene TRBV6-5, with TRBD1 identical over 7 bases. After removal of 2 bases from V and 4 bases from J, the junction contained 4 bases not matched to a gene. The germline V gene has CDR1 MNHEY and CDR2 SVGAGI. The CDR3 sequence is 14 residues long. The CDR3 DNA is TGTGCCAGCAGTTACGGGACAGCAAGCACTGAAGCTTTCTTT. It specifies CASSYGTASTEAFF.

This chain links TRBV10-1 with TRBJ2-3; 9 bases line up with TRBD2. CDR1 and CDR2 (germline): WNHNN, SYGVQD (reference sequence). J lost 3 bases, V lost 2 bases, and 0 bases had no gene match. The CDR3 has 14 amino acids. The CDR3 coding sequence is TGCGCCAGCAGTGAGGCGGGGGGGACAGATACGCAGTATTTT. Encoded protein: CASSEAGGTDTQYF.

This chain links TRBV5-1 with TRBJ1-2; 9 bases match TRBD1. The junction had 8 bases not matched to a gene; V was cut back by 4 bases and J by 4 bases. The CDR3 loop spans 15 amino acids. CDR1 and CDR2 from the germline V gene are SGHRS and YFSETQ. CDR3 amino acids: CASSPQGALLYGYTF. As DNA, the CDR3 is TGCGCCAGCAGCCCACAGGGGGCGCTACTCTATGGCTACACCTTC.

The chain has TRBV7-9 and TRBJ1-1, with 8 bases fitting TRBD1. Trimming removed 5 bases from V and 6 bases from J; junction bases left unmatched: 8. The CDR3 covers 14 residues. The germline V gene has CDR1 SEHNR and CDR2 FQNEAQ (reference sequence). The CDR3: CASSPWTGWAEAFF. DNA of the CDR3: TGTGCCAGCAGCCCATGGACAGGGTGGGCTGAAGCTTTCTTT.

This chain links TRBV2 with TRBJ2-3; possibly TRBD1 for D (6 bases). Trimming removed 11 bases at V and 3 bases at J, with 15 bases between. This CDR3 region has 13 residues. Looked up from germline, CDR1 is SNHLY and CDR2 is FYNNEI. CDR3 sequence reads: CAGNRDGTDTQYF. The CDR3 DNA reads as TGTGCCGGAAACAGGGACGGTACAGATACGCAGTATTTT.

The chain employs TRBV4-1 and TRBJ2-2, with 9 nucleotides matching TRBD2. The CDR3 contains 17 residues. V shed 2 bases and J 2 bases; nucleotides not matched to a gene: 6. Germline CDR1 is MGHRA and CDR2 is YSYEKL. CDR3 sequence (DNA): TGCGCCAGCAGCCAACTTAGCGGGGGCCGAAACACCGGGGAGCTGTTTTTT. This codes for CASSQLSGGRNTGELFF.

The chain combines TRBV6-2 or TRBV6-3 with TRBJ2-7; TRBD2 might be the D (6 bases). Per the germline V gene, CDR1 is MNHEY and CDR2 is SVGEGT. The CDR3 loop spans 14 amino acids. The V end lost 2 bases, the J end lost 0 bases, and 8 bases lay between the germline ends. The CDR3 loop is CASSYDGSSYEQYF. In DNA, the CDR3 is TGTGCCAGCAGTTACGACGGGAGCTCCTACGAGCAGTACTTC.

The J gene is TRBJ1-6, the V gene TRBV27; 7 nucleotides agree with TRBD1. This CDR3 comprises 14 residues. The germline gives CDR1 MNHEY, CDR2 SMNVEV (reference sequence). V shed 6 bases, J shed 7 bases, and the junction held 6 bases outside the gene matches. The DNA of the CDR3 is TGTGCCAGCAGCCCCGGGACAGCCAATTCACCCCTCCACTTT. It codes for CASSPGTANSPLHF.

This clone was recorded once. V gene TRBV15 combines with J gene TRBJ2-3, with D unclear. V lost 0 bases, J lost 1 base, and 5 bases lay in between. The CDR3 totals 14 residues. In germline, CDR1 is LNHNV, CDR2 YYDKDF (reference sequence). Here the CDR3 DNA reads TGTGCCACCAGCAGAGATACAGGCACAGATACGCAGTATTTT. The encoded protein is CATSRDTGTDTQYF.

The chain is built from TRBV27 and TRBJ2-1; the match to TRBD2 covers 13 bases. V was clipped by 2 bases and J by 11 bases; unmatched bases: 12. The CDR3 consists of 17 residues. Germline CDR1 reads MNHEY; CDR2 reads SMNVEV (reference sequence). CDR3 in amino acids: CASSLTAGLAGTGKQFF. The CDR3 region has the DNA TGTGCCAGCAGTTTAACGGCGGGACTAGCGGGGACTGGAAAGCAGTTCTTC.

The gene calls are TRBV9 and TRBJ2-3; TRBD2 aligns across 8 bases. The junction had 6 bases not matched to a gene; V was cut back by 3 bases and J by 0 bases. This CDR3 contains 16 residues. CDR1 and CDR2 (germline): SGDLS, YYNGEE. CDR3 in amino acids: CASSGEAGDSTDTQYF. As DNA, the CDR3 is TGTGCCAGCAGCGGGGAAGCGGGGGATAGCACAGATACGCAGTATTTT.

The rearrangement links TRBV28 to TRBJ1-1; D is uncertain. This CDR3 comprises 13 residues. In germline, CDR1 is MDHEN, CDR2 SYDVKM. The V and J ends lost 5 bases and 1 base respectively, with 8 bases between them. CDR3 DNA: TGTGCCAGCAGTCTGACATCGAACACTGAAGCTTTCTTT. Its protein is CASSLTSNTEAFF.

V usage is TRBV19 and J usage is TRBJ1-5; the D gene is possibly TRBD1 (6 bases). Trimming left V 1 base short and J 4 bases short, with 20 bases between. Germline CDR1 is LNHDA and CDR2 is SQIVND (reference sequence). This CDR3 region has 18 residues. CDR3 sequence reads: CASSIVMGGLQKNQPQHF. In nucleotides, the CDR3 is TGTGCCAGTAGTATAGTCATGGGGGGGCTTCAGAAGAATCAGCCCCAGCATTTT.

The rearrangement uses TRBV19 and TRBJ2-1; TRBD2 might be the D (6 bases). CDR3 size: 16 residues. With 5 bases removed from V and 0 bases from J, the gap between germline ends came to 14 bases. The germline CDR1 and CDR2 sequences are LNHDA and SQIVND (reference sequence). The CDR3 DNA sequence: TGTGCCAGTAGTGTAAAGCGGGCCAGCTCCTACAATGAGCAGTTCTTC. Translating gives CASSVKRASSYNEQFF.

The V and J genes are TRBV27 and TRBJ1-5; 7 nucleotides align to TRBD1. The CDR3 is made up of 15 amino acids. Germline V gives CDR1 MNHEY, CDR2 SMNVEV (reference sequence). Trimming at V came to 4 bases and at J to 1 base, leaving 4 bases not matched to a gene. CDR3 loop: CASSSRQGSNQPQHF. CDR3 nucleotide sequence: TGTGCCAGCAGTTCTAGACAGGGCAGCAATCAGCCCCAGCATTTT.